Following are 18 T cell receptor beta chains from one sample sequenced in a study of CD8 T cells in Susac syndrome. An amount of RNA that ranged from roughly 0.45 to 1 ug was reverse transcribed with random hexamers. Each CDR3 protein gets one entry after TCRdb re-called the immunoSEQ multiplex PCR reads with MiXCR. In the table there are approximately 160,000 distinct CDR3 sequences, 90% to 96% of which are singletons. What was sequenced was CD4+ T cells from PBMCs. The receptors shown here come from a human donor with Susac syndrome.

Only one count was recorded for this clonotype. CDR3 bases: TGTGCCAGCAGCTCGGACAGGGCCCCTAGGAGCACAGATACGCAGTATTTT. This encodes CASSSDRAPRSTDTQYF. The chain uses TRBV7-2 and TRBJ2-3; TRBD1 matches 8 bases. The germline V gene has CDR1 SGHTA and CDR2 FQGNSA. The CDR3 has 17 residues. J was trimmed by 0 bases and V by 4 bases; bases with no gene match: 9.

The chain is built from TRBV30 and TRBJ2-7; D assignment may be TRBD1 or TRBD2 (5 bases each). V was clipped by 5 bases and J by 5 bases, with 10 bases between them. The CDR3 loop spans 11 amino acids. Germline CDR1 GTSNPN, CDR2 SVGIG (reference sequence). The CDR3, as DNA: TGTGCCTGGGAGAGGGACCACGAGCAGTACTTC. Translating it yields CAWERDHEQYF.

The rearrangement links TRBV30 to TRBJ1-2; no firm D call. The germline gives CDR1 GTSNPN, CDR2 SVGIG (reference sequence). CDR3 length: 11 residues. Trimming cost V 2 bases and J 13 bases, with 14 bases left between them. The CDR3 DNA sequence: TGTGCCTGGAGTATCGGCCCCGTTATCACCTTC. Amino acid sequence: CAWSIGPVITF. The whole variable domain, remainder taken from reference TRBV30 and TRBJ1-2, is SQTIHQWPATLVQPVGSPLSLECTVEGTSNPNLYWYRQAAGRGLQLLFYSVGIGQISSEVPQNLSASRPQDRQFILSSKKLLLSDSGFYLCAWSIGPVITFGSGTRLTVV.

J is TRBJ2-2 and V is TRBV4-3; TRBD2 aligns across 10 bases. The CDR3 is made up of 16 amino acids. Germline lookup yields CDR1 LGHNA and CDR2 YSLEER. Unmatched junction bases numbered 4, after V lost 1 base and J lost 5 bases. The CDR3 here is CASSQGGLARTGELFF. CDR3 DNA: TGCGCCAGCAGCCAAGGGGGACTAGCGAGAACCGGGGAGCTGTTTTTT.

This sequence joins TRBV9 and TRBJ2-1; a weak D match, TRBD2 (6 bases). This CDR3 comprises 16 residues. V gave up 0 bases and J gave up 8 bases, with 18 bases separating them. Germline loops: CDR1 SGDLS, CDR2 YYNGEE. CDR3 protein: CASSVDVRGGWDEQFF. CDR3 sequence (DNA): TGTGCCAGCAGCGTAGATGTGCGGGGTGGTTGGGATGAGCAGTTCTTC.

The chain has TRBV4-1 and TRBJ2-2; D gene ambiguous. The germline V gene has CDR1 MGHRA and CDR2 YSYEKL. The CDR3 runs to 16 residues. V lost 1 base and J 2 bases, leaving 11 bases between the germline ends. The CDR3 DNA reads as TGCGCCAGCAGCCAAGGGCATTCAGGAAACACCGGGGAGCTGTTTTTT. This codes for CASSQGHSGNTGELFF.

V usage is TRBV29-1 and J usage is TRBJ1-2; 9 bases line up with TRBD1. CDR1 and CDR2 from the germline V gene are SQVTM and ANQGSEA. The CDR3 runs to 14 residues. J lost 2 bases, V lost 3 bases, and 4 bases had no gene match. The chain's CDR3 is CSVEVGQGNYGYTF. The CDR3 coding sequence is TGCAGCGTTGAGGTCGGACAGGGGAACTATGGCTACACCTTC.

The chain combines TRBV3-1 with TRBJ2-7; D is unclear. The V and J ends lost 8 bases and 0 bases respectively, with 17 bases between them. This CDR3 is built from 15 residues. Germline CDR1 reads LGHDT; CDR2 reads YNNKEL (reference sequence). Here the CDR3 DNA reads TGTGCCAGCCGCTCGTCAGCCCTAAGCTCCTACGAGCAGTACTTC. Translated, it gives CASRSSALSSYEQYF.

The V and J genes are TRBV30 and TRBJ2-7; D might be TRBD2 (6 bases). Trimming removed 0 bases at V and 10 bases at J, with 16 bases between. The CDR3 is 13 residues long. Per the germline V gene, CDR1 is GTSNPN and CDR2 is SVGIG (reference sequence). Written as DNA, the CDR3 is TGTGCCTGGAGTGTAAGGGACTCGACAGTTCAGTACTTC. Amino acid sequence: CAWSVRDSTVQYF.

The chain has TRBV9 and TRBJ2-3; 12 bases line up with TRBD2. Germline assignment: CDR1 SGDLS and CDR2 YYNGEE. V was clipped by 0 bases and J by 2 bases; unmatched bases: 4. The CDR3 length is 17 residues. CDR3 loop: CASSVGTSGGFTDTQYF. The CDR3 DNA follows: TGTGCCAGCAGCGTAGGAACTAGCGGGGGGTTCACAGATACGCAGTATTTT.

The J gene is TRBJ2-1, the V gene TRBV13; D ambiguous. The length of the CDR3 is 12 residues. Between the trimmed V and J ends, which lost 6 bases and 7 bases, there was a span of 10 bases. Germline V gene sequence: CDR1 PRHDT, CDR2 FYEKMQ (reference sequence). DNA of the CDR3: TGTGCCAGCAGTACAGCTGAGAATGAGCAGTTCTTC. Protein product: CASSTAENEQFF.

This chain links TRBV28 with TRBJ1-2; no reliable D call. V gave up 6 bases and J gave up 4 bases, with 12 bases separating them. The CDR3 covers 13 residues. Germline CDR1 MDHEN, CDR2 SYDVKM. The CDR3 sequence is CASRPGQPYGYTF. In nucleotides, the CDR3 is TGTGCCAGCAGACCGGGCCAGCCCTATGGCTACACCTTC.

V is TRBV13 and J is TRBJ1-4; TRBD1 matches 8 bases. The CDR3 sequence is 14 residues long. Unmatched junction bases numbered 2, after V lost 4 bases and J lost 4 bases. Germline CDR1 is PRHDT and CDR2 is FYEKMQ (reference sequence). CDR3 protein: CASSSRGLNEKLFF. DNA for the CDR3: TGTGCCAGCAGCTCCAGGGGGCTTAATGAAAAACTGTTTTTT. Looking up the rest from reference TRBV13 and TRBJ1-4 gives the full variable domain: AAGVIQSPRHLIKEKRETATLKCYPIPRHDTVYWYQQGPGQDPQFLISFYEKMQSDKGSIPDRFSAQQFSDYHSELNMSSLELGDSALYFCASSSRGLNEKLFFGSGTQLSVL.

V and J are TRBV7-2 and TRBJ2-1; 9 bases match TRBD2. Germline CDR1 reads SGHTA; CDR2 reads FQGNSA. The CDR3 is 14 residues long. Trimming cost V 7 bases and J 6 bases; bases outside gene matches: 7. CDR3 region: CASTRTSVINEQFF. Here the CDR3 DNA reads TGTGCCAGCACACGGACTAGCGTTATCAATGAGCAGTTCTTC.

V gene TRBV7-2 combines with J gene TRBJ2-5; TRBD2 matches at 9 bases. The V segment lost 5 bases and the J segment 7 bases; nucleotides outside the gene matches: 11. The CDR3 loop spans 15 amino acids. Looked up from germline, CDR1 is SGHTA and CDR2 is FQGNSA. Here the CDR3 reads CASSPWTSAQGTQYF. The CDR3 DNA sequence: TGTGCCAGCAGCCCTTGGACTAGCGCACAGGGGACCCAGTACTTC.

The V gene is TRBV29-1, the J gene TRBJ2-5, with TRBD2 identical over 10 bases. Germline CDR1 and CDR2: SQVTM and ANQGSEA. The CDR3 extends over 16 amino acids. Trimming cost V 5 bases and J 5 bases; bases outside gene matches: 14. The CDR3 nucleotides are TGCAGCGTTCCGGCGGGTAGCGGGGGGCTTTGGGAGACCCAGTACTTC. Translated: CSVPAGSGGLWETQYF. The whole variable domain, filled in from reference TRBV29-1 and TRBJ2-5, reads SAVISQKPSRDICQRGTSLTIQCQVDSQVTMMFWYRQQPGQSLTLIATANQGSEATYESGFVIDKFPISRPNLTFSTLTVSNMSPEDSSIYLCSVPAGSGGLWETQYFGPGTRLLVL.

The J gene is TRBJ1-5, the V gene TRBV20-1; a possible D gene is TRBD1 (5 bases). Germline CDR1 reads DFQATT; CDR2 reads SNEGSKA (reference sequence). The CDR3 runs to 12 residues. With 4 bases removed from V and 2 bases from J, the gap between germline ends came to 6 bases. This chain's CDR3 is CSATTGNQPQHF. For the CDR3, the DNA is TGCAGTGCTACGACAGGCAATCAGCCCCAGCATTTT.

The rearrangement joins TRBV5-4 to TRBJ1-2; D may be TRBD1 (5 bases). V was trimmed by 1 base and J by 7 bases, leaving 17 bases between them. CDR3 length equals 15 residues. CDR1 and CDR2 from the germline V gene are SGHNT and YYREEE (reference sequence). This chain's CDR3 is CASSLRLGRAGGYTF. CDR3 bases: TGTGCCAGCAGCTTGAGGTTAGGCAGGGCGGGTGGCTACACCTTC.